This TCR beta chain was sequenced in a study of shared clonotypes between healthy human individuals. CDR3 length: 13 residues. Looked up from germline, CDR1 is SGDLS and CDR2 is YYNGEE. V was pared by 3 bases and J by 4 bases, with 8 bases between. CD4+ cells were split into CD45RA+ naive and CD45RA-negative memory subsets. The count of this clone is one. The table came from immunoSEQ multiplex PCR; TCRdb's copy has only in-frame clones and leaves some out. Here the sample spans 2.3 million or so clones, over 85% being singletons. This sequence originates from a man aged 18-30 years in good health. Some clones in this sample may be carry-over from other donors' samples. Sequencing used naive CD4+ T cells from PBMCs. Specified subset: CD45RA+ positively selected. The chain uses TRBV9 and TRBJ2-1; D is undetermined. The CDR3 DNA reads TGTGCCAGCAGCGGCAGGCAATACAATGAGCAGTTCTTC. It codes for CASSGRQYNEQFF.